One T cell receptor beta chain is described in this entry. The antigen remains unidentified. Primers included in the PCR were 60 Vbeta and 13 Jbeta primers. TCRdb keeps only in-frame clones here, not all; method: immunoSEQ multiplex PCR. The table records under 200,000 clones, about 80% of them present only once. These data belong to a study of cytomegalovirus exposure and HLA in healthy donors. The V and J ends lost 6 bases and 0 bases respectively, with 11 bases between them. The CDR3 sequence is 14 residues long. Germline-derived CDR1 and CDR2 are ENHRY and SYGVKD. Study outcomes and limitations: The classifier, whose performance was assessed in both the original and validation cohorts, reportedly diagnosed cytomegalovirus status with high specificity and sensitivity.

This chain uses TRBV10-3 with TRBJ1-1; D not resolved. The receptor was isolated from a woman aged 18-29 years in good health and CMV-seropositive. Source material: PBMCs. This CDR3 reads CAIRSRAMNTEAFF. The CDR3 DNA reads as TGTGCCATCAGGAGCAGAGCGATGAACACTGAAGCTTTCTTT.